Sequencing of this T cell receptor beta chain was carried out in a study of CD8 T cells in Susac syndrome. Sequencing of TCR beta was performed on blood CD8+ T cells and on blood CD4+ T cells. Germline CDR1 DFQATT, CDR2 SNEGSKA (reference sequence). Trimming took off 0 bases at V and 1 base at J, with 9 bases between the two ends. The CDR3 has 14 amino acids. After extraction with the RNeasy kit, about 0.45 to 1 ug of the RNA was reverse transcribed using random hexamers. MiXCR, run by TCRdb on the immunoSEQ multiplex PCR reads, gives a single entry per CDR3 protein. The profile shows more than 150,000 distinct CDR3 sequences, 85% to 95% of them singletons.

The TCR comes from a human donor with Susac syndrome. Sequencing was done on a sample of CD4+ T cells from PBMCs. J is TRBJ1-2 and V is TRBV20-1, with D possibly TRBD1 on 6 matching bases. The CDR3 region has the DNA TGCAGTGCTAGAGATCGGGGGCATAACTATGGCTACACCTTC. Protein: CSARDRGHNYGYTF.